The next 7 T cell receptor beta chains were all read from a single sample in a study of metastatic and nonmetastatic thyroid tumors. Each patient came to thyroid surgery without any prior treatment (of any kind). With MiXCR, TCRdb called clones anew from the PCR reads. The repertoire holds roughly 33,000 clones, with about 18% as singletons. Specimen: blood. These receptors came from a male donor with papillary thyroid cancer or a benign thyroid nodule (not recorded which). Some clones in this sample may be carry-over from other donors' samples.

This sequence joins TRBV6-1 and TRBJ1-5, with 9 bases lining up with TRBD1. Unmatched junction bases numbered 3, after V lost 3 bases and J lost 3 bases. Germline V gene data show CDR1 as MNHNS and CDR2 as SASEGT. The length of the CDR3 is 15 residues. CDR3 in amino acids: CASSDWDRDNQPQHF. The CDR3 region has the DNA TGTGCCAGCAGTGATTGGGACAGGGACAATCAGCCCCAGCATTTT.

In this sample, this clone turned up many times. The genes are TRBV28 and TRBJ2-1; no firm D call. This CDR3 region has 14 residues. With 2 bases removed from V and 11 bases from J, the gap between germline ends came to 16 bases. The germline V gene has CDR1 MDHEN and CDR2 SYDVKM. Written as DNA, the CDR3 is TGTGCCAGCAGTTTAGCGCTCTCGGACCCACAGCAGTTCTTC. It is translated as CASSLALSDPQQFF.

This clone has ten or more counts. This chain joins TRBV7-2 and TRBJ2-7; 8 bases are a match to TRBD2. The CDR3 covers 15 residues. Germline CDR1 and CDR2: SGHTA and FQGNSA. Germline trimming cut 5 bases from V and 4 bases from J; bases unmatched to any gene: 10. The CDR3 region is CASSPREGHFYEQYF. The CDR3 DNA reads TGTGCCAGCAGCCCCCGGGAGGGGCATTTTTACGAGCAGTACTTC.

This clone was detected many times. This chain links TRBV6-4 with TRBJ1-1; no clear D. The V gene lost 7 bases and the J gene lost 5 bases, with 26 bases spanning the gap. There are 17 residues in the CDR3. CDR1 is MRHNA, CDR2 SNTAGT, per germline. The CDR3 nucleotides are TGTGCCAGCACAGTTATGACCGGAAACATAGGGAGGACTGAAGCTTTCTTT. Protein product: CASTVMTGNIGRTEAFF.

This chain joins TRBV12-3 or TRBV12-4 and TRBJ2-7; 8 bases are shared with TRBD2. The J call is in doubt because the DNA end fits TRBJ2-1 better. The CDR3 has 16 amino acids. In nucleotides, the CDR3 is TGTGCCAGCAGTTTAAGCCAGGGTCTAGCGGGTAATGAGCAGTTCTTC. Translated: CASSLSQGLAGNEQFF.

This clone is termed medium-sized (0.01 to 0.1%). The chain uses TRBV6-4 and TRBJ2-3; 7 nucleotides agree with TRBD2. The ends lost 3 bases at V and 4 bases at J; junction bases unmatched: 4. This CDR3 is built from 14 residues. Germline V gene lookup returns CDR1 MRHNA and CDR2 SNTAGT. The CDR3 protein is CASSDTGGADTQYF. CDR3 coding DNA: TGTGCCAGCAGTGATACGGGGGGAGCAGATACGCAGTATTTT.

This clone was found many times. Distinct nucleotide sequences in the sample also encode this CDR3. The chain uses TRBV12-3 or TRBV12-4 and TRBJ2-3; D gene uncertain. This CDR3 has 12 residues. V dropped 1 base and J dropped 1 base, with 0 bases sitting between them. The CDR3 DNA is TGTGCCAGCAGTTTAGGCACAGATACGCAGTATTTT. Translating gives CASSLGTDTQYF.